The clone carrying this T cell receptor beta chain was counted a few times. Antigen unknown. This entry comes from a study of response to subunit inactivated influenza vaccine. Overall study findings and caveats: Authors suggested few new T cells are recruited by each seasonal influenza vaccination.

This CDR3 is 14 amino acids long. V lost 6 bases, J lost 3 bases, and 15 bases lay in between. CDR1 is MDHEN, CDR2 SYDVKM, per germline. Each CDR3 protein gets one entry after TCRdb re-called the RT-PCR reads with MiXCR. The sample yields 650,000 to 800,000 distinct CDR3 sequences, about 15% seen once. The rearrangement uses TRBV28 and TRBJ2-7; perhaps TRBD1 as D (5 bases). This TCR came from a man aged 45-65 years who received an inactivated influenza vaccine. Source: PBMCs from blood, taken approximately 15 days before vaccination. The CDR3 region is CASSPDGAIYEQYF. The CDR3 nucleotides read TGTGCCAGCAGCCCAGATGGGGCTATCTACGAGCAGTACTTC.